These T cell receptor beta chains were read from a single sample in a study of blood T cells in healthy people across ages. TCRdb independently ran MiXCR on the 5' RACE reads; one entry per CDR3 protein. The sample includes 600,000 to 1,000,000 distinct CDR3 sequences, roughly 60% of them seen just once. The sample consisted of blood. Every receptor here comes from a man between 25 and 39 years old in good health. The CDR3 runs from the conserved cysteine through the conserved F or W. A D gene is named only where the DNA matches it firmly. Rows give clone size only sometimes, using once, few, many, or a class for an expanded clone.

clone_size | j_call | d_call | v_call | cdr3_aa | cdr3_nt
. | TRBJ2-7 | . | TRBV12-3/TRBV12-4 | CASSLGESEQYF | TGCGCCAGCAGCCTCGGGGAGTCGGAGCAGTACTTC
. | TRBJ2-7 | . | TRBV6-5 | CASSYNAIYEQYF | TGTGCCAGCAGCTACAATGCCATCTACGAGCAGTACTTC
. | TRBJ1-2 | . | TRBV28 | CASSFPSGRDYGYTF | TGTGCCAGCAGCTTCCCATCAGGGCGGGACTATGGCTACACCTTC
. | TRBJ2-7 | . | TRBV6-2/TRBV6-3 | CAGSYSQSYEQYF | TGTGCCGGCAGTTACTCCCAATCCTACGAGCAGTACTTC
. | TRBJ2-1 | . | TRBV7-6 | CASSLVRAAANEQFF | TGTGCCAGCAGCCTAGTCCGCGCCGCTGCCAATGAGCAGTTCTTC
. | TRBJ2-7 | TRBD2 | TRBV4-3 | CASSQDQGLLNEQYF | TGCGCCAGCAGCCAAGACCAGGGACTACTCAATGAGCAGTACTTC
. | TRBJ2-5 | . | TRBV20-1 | CSATQVEGETQYF | TGCAGTGCTACCCAAGTGGAAGGAGAGACCCAGTACTTC
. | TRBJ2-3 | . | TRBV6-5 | CASSQASGTQYF | TGTGCCAGCAGCCAAGCGAGTGGTACGCAGTATTTT
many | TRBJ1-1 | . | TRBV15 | CATSTFPQTEAFF | TGTGCCACCAGCACATTCCCCCAGACTGAAGCTTTCTTT
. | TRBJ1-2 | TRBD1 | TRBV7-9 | CASSTYYGTGLSPDYGYTF | TGTGCCAGCAGCACCTACTACGGGACAGGGCTGTCCCCCGACTATGGCTACACCTTC
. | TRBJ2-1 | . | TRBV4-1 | CASSQDRAGIPNEQFF | TGCGCCAGCAGCCAAGATCGGGCGGGAATACCCAATGAGCAGTTCTTC
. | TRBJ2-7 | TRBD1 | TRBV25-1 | CASTGTGNLEQYF | TGTGCCAGCACGGGGACAGGGAATCTCGAGCAGTACTTC
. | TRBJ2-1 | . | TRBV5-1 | CASSLVSWNSYNEQFF | TGCGCCAGCAGCTTGGTATCGTGGAACTCCTACAATGAGCAGTTCTTC
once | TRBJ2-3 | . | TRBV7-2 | CASGVRGGDTQYF | TGTGCCAGCGGGGTGCGCGGAGGAGATACGCAGTATTTT
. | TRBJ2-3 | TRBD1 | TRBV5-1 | CASSLEGQHYTDTQYF | TGCGCCAGCAGCTTGGAGGGACAGCACTACACAGATACGCAGTATTTT
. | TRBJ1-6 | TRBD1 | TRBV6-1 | CARPLGQGRALHF | TGTGCCAGACCCCTGGGACAGGGGAGAGCCCTCCACTTT
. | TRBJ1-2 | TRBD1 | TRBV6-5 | CASRTDRVGYGYTF | TGTGCCAGCAGAACTGACAGGGTTGGATATGGCTACACCTTC
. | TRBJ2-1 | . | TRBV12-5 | CASAPSRNEQFF | TGTGCTAGTGCTCCCTCTCGGAATGAGCAGTTCTTC
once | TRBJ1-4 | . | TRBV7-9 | CASSLDTGRNEKLFF | TGTGCCAGCAGCTTAGATACGGGGCGTAATGAAAAACTGTTTTTT
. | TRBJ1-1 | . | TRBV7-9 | CASSPWGGVDITAFF | TGTGCCAGCAGCCCCTGGGGGGGAGTAGACATTACGGCTTTCTTT
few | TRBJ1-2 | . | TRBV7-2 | CASSLVTPNYGYTF | TGTGCCAGCAGCTTGGTCACCCCTAACTATGGCTACACCTTC
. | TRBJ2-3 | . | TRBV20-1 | CSAPLSTDTQYF | TGCAGTGCGCCTTTAAGCACAGATACGCAGTATTTT
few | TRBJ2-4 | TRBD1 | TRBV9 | CASSGRTGGMGIQYF | TGTGCCAGCAGCGGCCGGACAGGGGGCATGGGCATTCAGTACTTC
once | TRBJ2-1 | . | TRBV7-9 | CASSFSFGFDEQFF | TGTGCCAGCAGCTTTTCATTCGGGTTCGATGAGCAGTTCTTC
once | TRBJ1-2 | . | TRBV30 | CAWSVKAAGYTF | TGTGCCTGGAGTGTTAAGGCCGCTGGCTACACCTTC
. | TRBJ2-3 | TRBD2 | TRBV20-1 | CSAEPGLASDTQYF | TGCAGTGCGGAGCCGGGACTAGCGTCGGATACGCAGTATTTT
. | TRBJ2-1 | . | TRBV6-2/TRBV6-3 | CASSYDDRRRFGEQFF | TGTGCCAGCAGTTACGATGACAGGAGACGCTTCGGTGAGCAGTTCTTC
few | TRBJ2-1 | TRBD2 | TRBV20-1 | CSARGGLTYNEQFF | TGCAGTGCTAGAGGGGGACTAACTTACAATGAGCAGTTCTTC
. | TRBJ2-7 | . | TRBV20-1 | CSARVDTPYEQYF | TGCAGTGCTAGGGTCGACACCCCCTACGAGCAGTACTTC
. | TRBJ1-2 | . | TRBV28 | CASSLGGLSAYTF | TGTGCCAGCAGTTTAGGGGGCCTAAGCGCCTACACCTTC
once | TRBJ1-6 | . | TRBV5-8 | CASTLQTGNSPLHF | TGTGCCAGCACCCTACAAACGGGTAATTCACCCCTCCACTTT
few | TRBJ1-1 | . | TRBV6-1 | CASSEVTIYTEAFF | TGTGCCAGCAGTGAAGTCACGATCTACACTGAAGCTTTCTTT
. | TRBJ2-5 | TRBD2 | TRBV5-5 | CASSLGGGAHNEQYF | TGTGCCAGCAGCTTAGGCGGGGGGGCCCACAATGAGCAGTACTTC
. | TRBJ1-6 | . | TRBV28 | CASSHPSAGSGSPLHF | TGTGCCAGCAGCCACCCCAGCGCAGGGTCAGGATCACCCCTCCACTTT
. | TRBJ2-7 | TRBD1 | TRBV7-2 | CASSLDRGRYEQYF | TGTGCCAGCAGCCTCGACAGGGGCCGTTACGAGCAGTACTTC
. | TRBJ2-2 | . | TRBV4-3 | CASSQDLGPATGELFF | TGCGCCAGCAGCCAAGATTTGGGGCCGGCGACCGGGGAGCTGTTTTTT
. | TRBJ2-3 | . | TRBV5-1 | CASTYDSGYTDTQYF | TGCGCCAGCACCTATGACTCGGGCTACACAGATACGCAGTATTTT
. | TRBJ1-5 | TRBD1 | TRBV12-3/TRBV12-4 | CASSQDRVSNQPQHF | TGTGCCAGCAGCCAAGACAGGGTAAGCAATCAGCCCCAGCATTTT
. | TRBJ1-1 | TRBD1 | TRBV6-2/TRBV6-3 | CASSYSTGKGEGMNTEAFF | TGTGCCAGCAGTTACTCGACAGGGAAAGGGGAGGGAATGAACACTGAAGCTTTCTTT
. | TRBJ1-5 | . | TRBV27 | CASSLSLYQPQHF | TGTGCCAGCAGTTTATCCCTCTATCAGCCCCAGCATTTT
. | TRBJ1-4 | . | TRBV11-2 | CASRQGGGPPANEKLFF | TGTGCCAGCAGGCAAGGGGGGGGGCCCCCCGCTAATGAAAAACTGTTTTTT
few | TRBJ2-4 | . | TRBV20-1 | CSARGPTSLAKNIQYF | TGCAGTGCTAGAGGCCCGACTAGTTTAGCCAAAAACATTCAGTACTTC
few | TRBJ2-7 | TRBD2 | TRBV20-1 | CSATGTSLYEQYF | TGCAGTGCTACCGGGACTAGTCTCTACGAGCAGTACTTC
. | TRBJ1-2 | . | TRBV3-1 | CASSQDLARGGYTF | TGTGCCAGCAGCCAAGATCTGGCGAGGGGTGGCTACACCTTC